These 8 T cell receptor beta chains originate from one sample sequenced in a study of blood T cells in healthy people across ages. Alongside a J-beta primer mix, a sample-barcoded 5' primer served in a second PCR lasting about 6 to 12 cycles. TCRdb itself ran the 5' RACE reads through MiXCR, one entry per CDR3 protein. The repertoire holds under 1,100,000 distinct CDR3 sequences, with 25% as singletons. These data also featured in a second study, about T cells of mothers and their children.

The sample was blood. These receptors were collected from a girl aged 2 to 10 in good health.

CDR3 residues: CASSVPADWLAGLDEQFF. The CDR3 nucleotides are TGTGCCAGCAGCGTACCCGCCGACTGGCTAGCGGGTTTGGATGAGCAGTTCTTC. The rearrangement joins TRBV5-6 to TRBJ2-5; 8 bases map to TRBD2. The J call may be wrong; the DNA end is better matched by TRBJ2-1. Germline V lookup: CDR1 SGHDT, CDR2 YYEEEE. The CDR3 has 18 residues.

This clonotype occurred a few times. This chain uses TRBV4-2 with TRBJ1-2; tentatively, D is TRBD1 (6 bases). The CDR3 is 19 amino acids. CDR1 LGHNA and CDR2 YNFKEQ come from the germline V gene. V was cut by 0 bases and J by 8 bases, with 28 bases left in between. CDR3 in DNA: TGTGCCAGCAGCCAAGAGCGGGAGTGGGGCAGGGGACGCTTCACAGGCTACACCTTC. Its translation: CASSQEREWGRGRFTGYTF.

The CDR3 is CASSYREVADTQYF. For the CDR3, the DNA is TGTGCCAGCAGTTATAGAGAAGTGGCAGATACGCAGTATTTT. The J gene is TRBJ2-3, the V gene TRBV6-5; D remains ambiguous. Trimming stripped 3 bases from V and 4 bases from J, with 11 bases between. The CDR3 totals 14 residues. The germline V gene encodes CDR1 MNHEY and CDR2 SVGAGI.

The chain links TRBV20-1 to TRBJ2-7, with TRBD2 matching over 10 bases. V lost 5 bases and J lost 12; bases outside the gene matches: 13. Looked up from germline, CDR1 is DFQATT and CDR2 is SNEGSKA (reference sequence). The CDR3 is made up of 13 amino acids. DNA of the CDR3: TGCAGTGCTCCCCAACTACTAGCGGGATCATGGTACTTC. Amino acid sequence: CSAPQLLAGSWYF.

Regarding this clonotype: One end of the junction fails to match germline, which may point to a read error. The J gene is TRBJ2-5, the V gene TRBV7-2; 9 bases line up with TRBD1. Germline V gene lookup returns CDR1 SGHTA and CDR2 FQGNSA. This CDR3 has 13 residues. The CDR3 DNA reads as TGTGCCAGCAGGACAGGGGGTCAAGAGACCCAGAACTTC. Protein: CASRTGGQETQNF.

This sequence joins TRBV24-1 and TRBJ1-2, with a tentative D call TRBD1 (6 bases). Germline loops: CDR1 KGHDR, CDR2 SFDVKD. The CDR3 extends over 15 amino acids. V was shortened by 4 bases and J by 8 bases, with 19 bases between the two germline ends. The CDR3 loop reads CATSERATGTKGYTF. The CDR3 nucleotides are TGTGCCACCAGTGAACGCGCGACTGGGACAAAAGGCTACACCTTC.

This clonotype was recorded many times. The chain uses TRBV7-9 and TRBJ2-7; unclear D gene. From germline, CDR1 is SEHNR and CDR2 FQNEAQ (reference sequence). The CDR3 consists of 14 residues. Trimming cost V 4 bases and J 0 bases, with 10 bases left between them. The CDR3 nucleotides read TGTGCCAGCAGCTCAGCAGGCCTCTCCTACGAGCAGTACTTC. Translated: CASSSAGLSYEQYF.

This clonotype was seen many times. This chain joins TRBV6-1 and TRBJ2-5; no firm D call. The CDR3 has 12 residues. CDR1 and CDR2 from the germline V gene are MNHNS and SASEGT. Trimming stripped 3 bases from V and 0 bases from J, with 2 bases between. The DNA for the CDR3 is TGTGCCAGCAGTGACTACCAAGAGACCCAGTACTTC. It encodes CASSDYQETQYF.